Listed below are T cell receptor beta chains from one sample, sequenced in a study of blood T cell repertoires in COVID-19. TCRdb's table, derived via immunoSEQ multiplex PCR, lists solely in-frame clones and lacks some. Of over 100,000 clones listed, about 83% were seen once; the top ten hold more than 9%. Source material: peripheral blood. These receptors were collected from a man aged 35 to 55 with active or convalescent COVID-19. Each CDR3 is given with its conserved first and last residue. A D gene is named only where the DNA matches it firmly. The size of a clone is reported for some rows only, either as once, few or many, or as a class for expanded clones.

>NA|TRBV5-1|TRBJ2-7|NA
TGCGCCAGCAGCTTGGCAACAGGGAACGACGAGCAGTACTTC
CASSLATGNDEQYF
>NA|TRBV7-8|TRBJ1-2|TRBD1
TGTGCCAGCAGCCGACAGGGCTATGGCTACACCTTC
CASSRQGYGYTF
>NA|TRBV6-1|TRBJ1-1|TRBD1
TGTGCCAGCAGTGAAGGAAGCTGGAGACAGGGCGTCGATGAAGCTTTCTTT
CASSEGSWRQGVDEAFF
>NA|TRBV9|TRBJ1-5|NA
TGTGCCAGCAGCGTACAGGGTAAGGCCAATCAGCCCCAGCATTTT
CASSVQGKANQPQHF
>NA|TRBV6-1|TRBJ2-2|NA
TGTGCCAGCAGTGAGAGGCAGGGAACCGGGGAGCTGTTTTTT
CASSERQGTGELFF
>NA|TRBV3-1/TRBV3-2|TRBJ2-1|TRBD2
TGTGCCAGCAGCCAAGGGAGCGGGGGGACCAATGAGCAGTTCTTC
CASSQGSGGTNEQFF
>NA|TRBV6-2/TRBV6-3|TRBJ2-5|TRBD2
TGTGCCAGCAGTTATCGGCGGGGGGCGGGGGAGACCCAGTACTTC
CASSYRRGAGETQYF
>NA|TRBV7-5|TRBJ2-5|NA
TGTGTCAGAAGCTTAAGTGCGCGGGGGTCCCAAGAGACCCAGTACTTC
CVRSLSARGSQETQYF
>NA|TRBV18|TRBJ2-5|NA
TGTGCCAGCTCACCAGGCCTCCGAGAGACCCAGTACTTC
CASSPGLRETQYF
>few|TRBV10-3|TRBJ1-3|TRBD1
TGTGCCATCAGTGGTAGGACAGGGGGTTCTGGAAACACCATATATTTT
CAISGRTGGSGNTIYF
>few|TRBV2|TRBJ1-5|NA
TGTGCCAGCACCCCAGGACGCGCGGGGCAGCCCCAGCATTTT
CASTPGRAGQPQHF
>NA|TRBV12-3/TRBV12-4|TRBJ2-2|NA
TGTTCCACGGGCAGGGATGCCGGGGAGCTGTTTTTT
CSTGRDAGELFF
>NA|TRBV19|TRBJ2-5|TRBD2
TGTGCCAGTAGTCCCGGGGGACTAGTCTTCTTGGAGACCCAGTACTTC
CASSPGGLVFLETQYF
>once|TRBV30|TRBJ1-6|TRBD1
TGTGCCTGGAGTGTAGAGGGGGCTTCACCCCTCCACTTT
CAWSVEGASPLHF
>NA|TRBV30|TRBJ1-3|NA
TGTGCCTGGACCGAGGGGACAATCACGGACACCATATATTTT
CAWTEGTITDTIYF
>NA|TRBV6-5|TRBJ1-2|NA
TGTGCCAGCAGTTACGGGGGAGGGGTCTATGGCTACACCTTC
CASSYGGGVYGYTF
>NA|TRBV6-5|TRBJ2-5|TRBD2
TGTGCCAGCAGGAATAGCGGGGGCCCGCAAGAGACCCAGTACTTC
CASRNSGGPQETQYF
>NA|TRBV9|TRBJ1-2|NA
TGTGCCAGCAGCGCGCCGCCAGGGAATGGCTACACCTTC
CASSAPPGNGYTF
>NA|TRBV6-2/TRBV6-3|TRBJ2-3|TRBD1
TGTGCCAGCAGTTACAGGACAGGCCGCACAGATACGCAGTATTTT
CASSYRTGRTDTQYF
>NA|TRBV7-2|TRBJ2-3|NA
TGTGCCAGCGGGCCCGGAGGGGAGACGCAGTATTTT
CASGPGGETQYF
>NA|TRBV10-3|TRBJ2-3|TRBD1
TGTGCCATCAGTGACGGGACAGGGGCAGATACGCAGTATTTT
CAISDGTGADTQYF
>NA|TRBV9|TRBJ1-4|NA
TGTGCCAGCAGCGTGCGGTTCGGGAATGAAAAACTGTTTTTT
CASSVRFGNEKLFF
>NA|TRBV3-1/TRBV3-2|TRBJ2-5|NA
TGTGCCAGCAGCCAAGACGGGGTAAGCAGGACCCAGTACTTC
CASSQDGVSRTQYF
>NA|TRBV12-5|TRBJ2-7|TRBD2
TGTGCTAGTGGCGGAACGGGGGGTTCTGTCGAGCAGTACTTC
CASGGTGGSVEQYF
>NA|TRBV6-5|TRBJ1-2|TRBD1
TGTGCCAGCAGTTACTCGACGGGACAGGGGAACTATGGCTACACCTTC
CASSYSTGQGNYGYTF
>once|TRBV29-1|TRBJ2-1|NA
TGCAGCGTTGAATTAAGGGGCGACAATGAGCAGTTCTTC
CSVELRGDNEQFF
>NA|TRBV7-8|TRBJ2-3|TRBD2
TGTGCCAGCAGCAAAAGCGGGGCTTCAGATACGCAGTATTTT
CASSKSGASDTQYF
>NA|TRBV5-4|TRBJ2-7|TRBD1
TGTGCCAGCAGCTGGGGGACAGGGGGCTACGAGCAGTACTTC
CASSWGTGGYEQYF
>NA|TRBV7-2|TRBJ2-7|TRBD2
TGTGCCAGCAGCTTAGCACTAGCGGGGGGCGAGCAGTACTTC
CASSLALAGGEQYF
>NA|TRBV5-6|TRBJ2-5|NA
TGTGCCAGCAGCCAAAGACAGCAAGAGACCCAGTACTTC
CASSQRQQETQYF
>NA|TRBV9|TRBJ2-1|NA
TGTGCCAGCAGCGTAGTCGGGGATTCCTACAATGAGCAGTTCTTC
CASSVVGDSYNEQFF
>NA|TRBV7-9|TRBJ2-2|NA
TGTGCCAGCAGCCCCCCAGGGTCCTCCGGGGAGCTGTTTTTT
CASSPPGSSGELFF
>NA|TRBV5-1|TRBJ1-3|NA
TGCGCCAGCAGCTCGACAGACTCTGGAAACACCATATATTTT
CASSSTDSGNTIYF
>NA|TRBV6-5|TRBJ1-2|NA
TGTGCCAGCAGGAAAACCGGGACACTCTATGGCTACACCTTC
CASRKTGTLYGYTF
>few|TRBV7-9|TRBJ1-6|NA
TGTGCCAGCAGCTTAGAATCCGGGGGTAGGTCACCCCTCCACTTT
CASSLESGGRSPLHF
>once|TRBV5-1|TRBJ1-2|NA
TGCGCCAGCAGCTTGGACAGGGTCTACTATGGCTACACCTTC
CASSLDRVYYGYTF
>NA|TRBV5-1|TRBJ2-3|TRBD1
TGCGCCAGCAGCCAGGGACAGGGTCTAACAGATACGCAGTATTTT
CASSQGQGLTDTQYF
>NA|TRBV19|TRBJ2-7|NA
TGTGCCAGTAGCCTAGGAGGCAGCGCAACCGGCGAGCAGTACTTC
CASSLGGSATGEQYF
>many|TRBV10-3|TRBJ2-1|TRBD1
TGTGCCTCGTTCCGGGACAGGAGCGTCAATGAGCAGTTCTTC
CASFRDRSVNEQFF
>NA|TRBV27|TRBJ1-1|NA
TGTGCCAGCAGAACTACAGGATTAATCCCTGAAGCTTTCTTT
CASRTTGLIPEAFF
>few|TRBV12-5|TRBJ1-3|NA
TGTGCTAGTGGTATAGACAGGACCTCTGGAAACACCATATATTTT
CASGIDRTSGNTIYF
>NA|TRBV29-1|TRBJ1-2|NA
TGCAGCGTTGAAGAACAGGTCGGGTTAGGCTACACCTTC
CSVEEQVGLGYTF
>NA|TRBV6-5|TRBJ1-2|NA
TGTGCCAGCAGTTACGGGAGAGTCTATGGCTACACCTTC
CASSYGRVYGYTF
>NA|TRBV11-2|TRBJ1-3|TRBD1
TGTGCCAGCAGCCATCCCGGGACAGCTGGAAACACCATATATTTT
CASSHPGTAGNTIYF
>NA|TRBV5-6|TRBJ2-7|TRBD1
TGTGCCAGCAGCCCAGACTGGACAGGGGCCTACGAGCAGTACTTC
CASSPDWTGAYEQYF
>NA|TRBV29-1|TRBJ2-3|NA
TGCAGCGTTGGGACTGGACGGCCCACAGATACGCAGTATTTT
CSVGTGRPTDTQYF
>NA|TRBV6-5|TRBJ1-1|TRBD1
TGTGCCAGCAGAGGAGTGCCAGGGGGGCCTGAAGCTTTCTTT
CASRGVPGGPEAFF
>few|TRBV6-2/TRBV6-3|TRBJ1-2|NA
TGTGCCAGCAGTTACTATGAGGAAAAAGGTGGCTACACCTTC
CASSYYEEKGGYTF
>NA|TRBV4-3|TRBJ2-3|TRBD2
TGCGCCAGCAGCCAAGTCCGGGGGACTAGCGGAGCGCAGTATTTT
CASSQVRGTSGAQYF
>NA|TRBV24-1|TRBJ2-6|TRBD1
TGTGCCACCGGACAGGCAGGGGCCAACGTCCTGACTTTC
CATGQAGANVLTF
>NA|TRBV30|TRBJ1-4|NA
TGTGCCTGGAGTGTACAGACAGACAATGAAAAACTGTTTTTT
CAWSVQTDNEKLFF
>NA|TRBV11-2|TRBJ2-7|NA
TGTGCCAGCAGCTTAGATCTCTCCTACGAGCAGTACTTC
CASSLDLSYEQYF
>many|TRBV30|TRBJ1-3|TRBD1
TGTGCCTGGAGTAGACGGACAGGGAACGGAAACACCATATATTTT
CAWSRRTGNGNTIYF
>NA|TRBV5-4|TRBJ2-1|NA
TGTGCCAGCAGCCCAAAGGGGGGGAAGGATGAGCAGTTCTTC
CASSPKGGKDEQFF
>NA|TRBV2|TRBJ1-6|TRBD1
TGTGCCAGCAGGGACAGGGGGCTTCTTAATAATTCACCCCTCCACTTT
CASRDRGLLNNSPLHF
>NA|TRBV4-3|TRBJ2-1|NA
TGCGCCAGCAGCCAAGAGACTACGGGGGGCGGGGGAGAGCAGTTCTTC
CASSQETTGGGGEQFF
>NA|TRBV29-1|TRBJ1-1|TRBD1
TGCAGCGTTGATGAGACAGGGGGAACTGAAGCTTTCTTT
CSVDETGGTEAFF